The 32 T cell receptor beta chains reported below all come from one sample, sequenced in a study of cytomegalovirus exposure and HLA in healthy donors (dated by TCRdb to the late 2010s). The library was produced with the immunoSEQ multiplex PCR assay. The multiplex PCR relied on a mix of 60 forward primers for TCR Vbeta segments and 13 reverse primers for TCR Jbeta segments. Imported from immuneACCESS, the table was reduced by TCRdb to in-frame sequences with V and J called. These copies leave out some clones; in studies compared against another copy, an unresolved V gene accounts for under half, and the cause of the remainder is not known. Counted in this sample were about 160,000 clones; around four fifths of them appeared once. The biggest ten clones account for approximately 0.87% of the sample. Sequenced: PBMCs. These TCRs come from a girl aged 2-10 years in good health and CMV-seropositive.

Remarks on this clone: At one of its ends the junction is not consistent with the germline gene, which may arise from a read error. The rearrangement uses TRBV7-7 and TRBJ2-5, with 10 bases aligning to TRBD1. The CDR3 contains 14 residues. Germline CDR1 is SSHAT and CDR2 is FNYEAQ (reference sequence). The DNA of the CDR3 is TGTGCTAGCAGCCCGACAGGGGGCGAGGAGACCCAGTACTTC. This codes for CASSPTGGEETQYF.

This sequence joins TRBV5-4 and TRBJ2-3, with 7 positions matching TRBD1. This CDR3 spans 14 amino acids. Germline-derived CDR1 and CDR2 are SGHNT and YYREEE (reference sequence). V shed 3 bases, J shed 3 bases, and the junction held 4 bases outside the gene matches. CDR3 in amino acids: CASSSRQGTDTQYF. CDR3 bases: TGTGCCAGCAGCTCCCGACAGGGAACAGATACGCAGTATTTT.

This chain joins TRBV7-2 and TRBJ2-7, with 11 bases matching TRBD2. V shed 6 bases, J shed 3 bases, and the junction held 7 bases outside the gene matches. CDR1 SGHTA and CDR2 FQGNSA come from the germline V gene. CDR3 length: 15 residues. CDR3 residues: CASSKGGLAVYEQYF. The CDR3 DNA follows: TGTGCCAGCAGTAAAGGGGGACTAGCGGTCTACGAGCAGTACTTC.

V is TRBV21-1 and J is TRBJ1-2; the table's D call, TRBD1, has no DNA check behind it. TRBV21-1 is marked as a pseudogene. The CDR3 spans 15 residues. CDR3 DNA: TGTGCCAGCAGCATTTATCAGGGGGCGCCCTCTGGCTACACCTTC. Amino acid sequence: CASSIYQGAPSGYTF.

CDR3 in DNA: TGTGCCTGGAGTGTACCCGGGAAGGGCTACACCTTC. It specifies CAWSVPGKGYTF. The chain uses TRBV30 and TRBJ1-2, with unresolved D. Trimming shortened V by 0 bases and J by 8 bases, and 10 bases separated the two germline ends. The CDR3 totals 12 residues. Germline lookup yields CDR1 GTSNPN and CDR2 SVGIG (reference sequence).

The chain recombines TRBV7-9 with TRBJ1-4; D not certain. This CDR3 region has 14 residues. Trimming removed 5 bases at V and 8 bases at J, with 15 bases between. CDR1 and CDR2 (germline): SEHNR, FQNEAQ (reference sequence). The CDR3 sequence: CASSPPRSREKLFF. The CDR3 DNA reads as TGTGCCAGCAGCCCACCCAGGTCGAGAGAAAAACTGTTTTTT.

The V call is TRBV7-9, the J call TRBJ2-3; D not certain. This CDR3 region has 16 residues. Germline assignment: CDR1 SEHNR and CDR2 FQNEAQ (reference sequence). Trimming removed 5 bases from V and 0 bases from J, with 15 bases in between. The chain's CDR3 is CASSPTGEISTDTQYF. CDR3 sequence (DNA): TGTGCCAGCAGCCCTACCGGAGAAATTAGCACAGATACGCAGTATTTT.

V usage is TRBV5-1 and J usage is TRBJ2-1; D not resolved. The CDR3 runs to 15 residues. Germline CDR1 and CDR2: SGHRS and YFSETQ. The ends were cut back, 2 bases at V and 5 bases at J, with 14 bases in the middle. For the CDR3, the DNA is TGCGCCAGCAGCTTTTTGGCTAGTTTGAACAATGAGCAGTTCTTC. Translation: CASSFLASLNNEQFF.

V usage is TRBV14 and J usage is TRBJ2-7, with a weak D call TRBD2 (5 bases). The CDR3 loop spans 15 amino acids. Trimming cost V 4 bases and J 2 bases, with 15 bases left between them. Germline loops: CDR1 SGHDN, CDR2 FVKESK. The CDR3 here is CASSPLLSGTYEQYF. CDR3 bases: TGTGCCAGCAGCCCACTCTTATCGGGAACCTACGAGCAGTACTTC.

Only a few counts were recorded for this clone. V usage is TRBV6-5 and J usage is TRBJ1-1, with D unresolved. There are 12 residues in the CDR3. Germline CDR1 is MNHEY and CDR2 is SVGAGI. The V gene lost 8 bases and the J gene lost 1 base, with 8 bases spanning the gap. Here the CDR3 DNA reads TGTGCCAGCGGCACAGCGAACACTGAAGCTTTCTTT. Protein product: CASGTANTEAFF.

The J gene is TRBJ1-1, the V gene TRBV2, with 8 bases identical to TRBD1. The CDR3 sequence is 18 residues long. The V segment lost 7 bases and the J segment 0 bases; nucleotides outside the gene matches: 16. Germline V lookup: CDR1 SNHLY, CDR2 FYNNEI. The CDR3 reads CASTTHPPRQGLNTEAFF. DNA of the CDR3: TGTGCCAGCACCACCCACCCCCCCCGACAGGGGTTGAACACTGAAGCTTTCTTT.

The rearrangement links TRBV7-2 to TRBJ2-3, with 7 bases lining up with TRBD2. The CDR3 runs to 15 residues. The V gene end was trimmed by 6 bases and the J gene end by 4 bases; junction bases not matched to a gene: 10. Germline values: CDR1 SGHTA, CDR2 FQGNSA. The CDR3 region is CASSPRLAGADTQYF. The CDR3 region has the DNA TGTGCCAGCAGTCCAAGACTAGCTGGTGCAGATACGCAGTATTTT.

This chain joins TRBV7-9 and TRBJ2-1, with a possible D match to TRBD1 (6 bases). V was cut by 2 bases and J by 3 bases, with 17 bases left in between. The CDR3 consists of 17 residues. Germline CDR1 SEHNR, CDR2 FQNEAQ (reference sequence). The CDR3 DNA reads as TGTGCCAGCAGCTTAACAGGGAATCCTTTAAACTACAATGAGCAGTTCTTC. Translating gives CASSLTGNPLNYNEQFF.

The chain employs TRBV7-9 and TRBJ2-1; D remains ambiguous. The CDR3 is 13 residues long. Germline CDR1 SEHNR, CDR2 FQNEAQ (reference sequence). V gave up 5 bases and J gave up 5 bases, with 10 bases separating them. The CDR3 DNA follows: TGTGCCAGCAGCGGTACGGTGAACAATGAGCAGTTCTTC. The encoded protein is CASSGTVNNEQFF.

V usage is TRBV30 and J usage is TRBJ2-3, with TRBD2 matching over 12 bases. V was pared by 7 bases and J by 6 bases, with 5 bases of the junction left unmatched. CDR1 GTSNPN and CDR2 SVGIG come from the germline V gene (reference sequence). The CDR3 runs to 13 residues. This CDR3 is CASPGLAGDTQYF. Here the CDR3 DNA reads TGTGCCTCGCCGGGACTAGCGGGCGATACGCAGTATTTT.

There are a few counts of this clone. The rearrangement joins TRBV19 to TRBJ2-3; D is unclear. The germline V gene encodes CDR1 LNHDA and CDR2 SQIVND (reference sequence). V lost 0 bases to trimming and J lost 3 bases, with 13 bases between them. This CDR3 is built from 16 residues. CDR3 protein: CASSIDWNVRTDTQYF. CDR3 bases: TGTGCCAGTAGTATAGATTGGAACGTCAGGACAGATACGCAGTATTTT.

The CDR3 DNA is TGTGCCAGCATCCCGGGGGGGGACTTTAGCAATCAGCCCCAGCATTTT. Protein: CASIPGGDFSNQPQHF. This chain connects TRBV28 to TRBJ1-5; tentative D call: TRBD1 (5 bases). CDR1 is MDHEN, CDR2 SYDVKM, per germline. V was pared by 7 bases and J by 0 bases, with 16 bases between. The CDR3 has 16 residues.

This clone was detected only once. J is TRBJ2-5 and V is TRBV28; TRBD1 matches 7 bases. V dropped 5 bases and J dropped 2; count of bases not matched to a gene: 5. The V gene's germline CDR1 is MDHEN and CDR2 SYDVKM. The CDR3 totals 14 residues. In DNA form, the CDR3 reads TGTGCCAGCAGTCAGGGGACAGAACAAGAGACCCAGTACTTC. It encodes CASSQGTEQETQYF.

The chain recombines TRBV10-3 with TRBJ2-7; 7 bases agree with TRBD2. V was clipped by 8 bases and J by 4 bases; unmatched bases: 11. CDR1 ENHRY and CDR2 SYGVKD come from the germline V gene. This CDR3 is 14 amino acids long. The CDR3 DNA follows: TGTGCCATCGCTACAGGACTAGGACGGTACGAGCAGTACTTC. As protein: CAIATGLGRYEQYF.

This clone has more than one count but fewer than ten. In DNA, the CDR3 is TGTGCCAGCAGCTTGGCTAGGACTAGCGGGAGGCGCGGGTACAATGAGCAGTTCTTC. Protein sequence: CASSLARTSGRRGYNEQFF. The chain combines TRBV5-4 with TRBJ2-1; 14 bases map to TRBD2. The germline V gene has CDR1 SGHNT and CDR2 YYREEE (reference sequence). With V trimmed by 0 bases and J by 4 bases, 9 bases remained unmatched. The CDR3 spans 19 residues.

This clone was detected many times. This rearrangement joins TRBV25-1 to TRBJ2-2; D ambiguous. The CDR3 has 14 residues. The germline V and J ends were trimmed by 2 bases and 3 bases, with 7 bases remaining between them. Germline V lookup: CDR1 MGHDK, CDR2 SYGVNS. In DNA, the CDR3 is TGTGCCAGCAGTGAAGGTCGGGACACCGGGGAGCTGTTTTTT. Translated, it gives CASSEGRDTGELFF.

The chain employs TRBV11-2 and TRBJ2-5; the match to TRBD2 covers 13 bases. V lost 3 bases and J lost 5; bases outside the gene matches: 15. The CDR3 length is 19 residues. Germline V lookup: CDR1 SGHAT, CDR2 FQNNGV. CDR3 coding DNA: TGTGCCAGCAGCTTCCCAACCAAACTAGCGGGAGGGCCCCGGGAGACCCAGTACTTC. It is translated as CASSFPTKLAGGPRETQYF.

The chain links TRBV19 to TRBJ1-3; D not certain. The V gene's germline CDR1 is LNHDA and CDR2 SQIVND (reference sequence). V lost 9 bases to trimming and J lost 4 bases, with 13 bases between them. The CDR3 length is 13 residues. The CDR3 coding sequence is TGTGCCAGCGGGCAAACGGGAGGAAACACCATATATTTT. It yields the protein CASGQTGGNTIYF.

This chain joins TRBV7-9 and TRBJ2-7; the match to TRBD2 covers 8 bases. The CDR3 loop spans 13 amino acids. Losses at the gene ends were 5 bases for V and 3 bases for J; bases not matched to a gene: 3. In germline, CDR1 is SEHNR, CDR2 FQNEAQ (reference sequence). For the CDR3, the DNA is TGTGCCAGCAGCGCCACTAGCGGCTACGAGCAGTACTTC. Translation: CASSATSGYEQYF.

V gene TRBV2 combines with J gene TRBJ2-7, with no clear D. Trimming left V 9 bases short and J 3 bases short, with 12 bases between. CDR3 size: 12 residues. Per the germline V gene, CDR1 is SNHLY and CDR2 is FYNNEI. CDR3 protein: CASGGLLYEQYF. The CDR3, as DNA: TGTGCCAGTGGCGGTCTACTCTACGAGCAGTACTTC.

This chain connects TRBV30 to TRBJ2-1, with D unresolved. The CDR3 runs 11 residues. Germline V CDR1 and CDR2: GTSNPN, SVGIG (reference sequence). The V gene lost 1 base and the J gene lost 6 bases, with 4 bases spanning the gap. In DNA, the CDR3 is TGTGCCTGGAGTGGTCTCAATGAGCAGTTCTTC. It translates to CAWSGLNEQFF.

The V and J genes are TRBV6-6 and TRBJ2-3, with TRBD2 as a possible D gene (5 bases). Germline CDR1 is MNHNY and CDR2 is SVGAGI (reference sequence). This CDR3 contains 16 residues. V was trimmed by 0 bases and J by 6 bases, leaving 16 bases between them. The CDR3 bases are TGTGCCAGCAGTTACTCGATCACTAGTCCCGCGGATACGCAGTATTTT. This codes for CASSYSITSPADTQYF.

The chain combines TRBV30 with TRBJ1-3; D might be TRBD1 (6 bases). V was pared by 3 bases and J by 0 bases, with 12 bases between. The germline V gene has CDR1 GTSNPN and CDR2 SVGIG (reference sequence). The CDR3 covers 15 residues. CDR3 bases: TGTGCCTGGAGCCAGGACAGCGACTCTGGAAACACCATATATTTT. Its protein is CAWSQDSDSGNTIYF.

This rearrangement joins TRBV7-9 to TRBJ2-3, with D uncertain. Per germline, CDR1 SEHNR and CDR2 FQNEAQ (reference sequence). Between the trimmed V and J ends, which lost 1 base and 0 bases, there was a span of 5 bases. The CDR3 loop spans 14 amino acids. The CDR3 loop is CASSLGRSTDTQYF. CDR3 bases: TGTGCCAGCAGCTTAGGCAGGAGCACAGATACGCAGTATTTT.

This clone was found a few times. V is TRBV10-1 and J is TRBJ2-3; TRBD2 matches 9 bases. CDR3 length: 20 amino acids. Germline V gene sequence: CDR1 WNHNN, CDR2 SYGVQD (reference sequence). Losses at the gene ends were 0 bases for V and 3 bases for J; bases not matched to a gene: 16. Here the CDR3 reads CASSESLREGRGSTTDTQYF. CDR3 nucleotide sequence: TGCGCCAGCAGTGAGTCGTTGCGGGAGGGCAGGGGGAGCACGACAGATACGCAGTATTTT.

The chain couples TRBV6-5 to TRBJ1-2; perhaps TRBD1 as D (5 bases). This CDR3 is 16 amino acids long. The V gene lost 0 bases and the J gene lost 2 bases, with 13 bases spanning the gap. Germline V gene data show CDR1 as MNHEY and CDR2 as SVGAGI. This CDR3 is CASSYSKQGVNYGYTF. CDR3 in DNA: TGTGCCAGCAGTTACTCGAAACAAGGGGTCAACTATGGCTACACCTTC.

The CDR3: CASRPPGQGAETQYF. DNA for the CDR3: TGTGCCAGTAGGCCTCCGGGCCAGGGGGCGGAGACCCAGTACTTC. The V and J genes are TRBV19 and TRBJ2-5; TRBD1 matches at 8 bases. Germline V gives CDR1 LNHDA, CDR2 SQIVND (reference sequence). The CDR3 spans 15 residues. Trimming at V came to 6 bases and at J to 5 bases, leaving 11 bases not matched to a gene.